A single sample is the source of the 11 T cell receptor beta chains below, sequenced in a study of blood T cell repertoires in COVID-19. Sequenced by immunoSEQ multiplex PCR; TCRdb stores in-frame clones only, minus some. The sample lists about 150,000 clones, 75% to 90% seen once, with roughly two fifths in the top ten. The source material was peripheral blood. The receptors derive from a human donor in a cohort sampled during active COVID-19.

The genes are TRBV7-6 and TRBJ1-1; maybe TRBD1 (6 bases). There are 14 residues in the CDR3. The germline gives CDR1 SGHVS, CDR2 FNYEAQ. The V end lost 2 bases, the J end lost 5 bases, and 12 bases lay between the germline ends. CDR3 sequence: CASSLSPGETEAFF. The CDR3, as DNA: TGTGCCAGCAGCTTATCACCAGGGGAAACTGAAGCTTTCTTT.

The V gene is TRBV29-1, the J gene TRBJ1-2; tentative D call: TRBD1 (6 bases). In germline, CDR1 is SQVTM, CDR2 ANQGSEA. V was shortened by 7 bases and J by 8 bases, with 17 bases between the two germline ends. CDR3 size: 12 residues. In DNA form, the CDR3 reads TGCAGCGCACCAACCCAGGGGTTGGGCTACACCTTC. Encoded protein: CSAPTQGLGYTF.

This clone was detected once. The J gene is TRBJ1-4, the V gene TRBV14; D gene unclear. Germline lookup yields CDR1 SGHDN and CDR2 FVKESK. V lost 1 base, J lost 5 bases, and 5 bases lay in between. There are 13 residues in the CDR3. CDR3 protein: CASSQVRNEKLFF. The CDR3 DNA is TGTGCCAGCAGCCAAGTCAGAAATGAAAAACTGTTTTTT.

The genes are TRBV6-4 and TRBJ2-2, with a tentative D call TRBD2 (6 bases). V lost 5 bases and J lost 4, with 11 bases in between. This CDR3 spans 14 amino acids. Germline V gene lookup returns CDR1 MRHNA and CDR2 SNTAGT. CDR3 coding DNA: TGTGCCAGCAGTCCGGAGGGTGGCACCGGGGAGCTGTTTTTT. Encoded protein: CASSPEGGTGELFF.

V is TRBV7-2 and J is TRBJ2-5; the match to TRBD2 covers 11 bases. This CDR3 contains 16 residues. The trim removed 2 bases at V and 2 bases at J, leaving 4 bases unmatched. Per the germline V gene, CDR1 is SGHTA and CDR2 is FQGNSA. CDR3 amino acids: CASSLSTSGGQETQYF. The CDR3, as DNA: TGTGCCAGCAGCTTAAGTACTAGCGGGGGTCAAGAGACCCAGTACTTC.

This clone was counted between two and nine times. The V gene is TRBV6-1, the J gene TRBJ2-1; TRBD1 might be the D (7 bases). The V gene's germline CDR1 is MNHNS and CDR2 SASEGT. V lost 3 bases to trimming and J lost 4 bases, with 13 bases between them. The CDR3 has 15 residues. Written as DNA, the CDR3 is TGTGCCAGCAGTGATGGCGGGACAGTTTACAATGAGCAGTTCTTC. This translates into CASSDGGTVYNEQFF.

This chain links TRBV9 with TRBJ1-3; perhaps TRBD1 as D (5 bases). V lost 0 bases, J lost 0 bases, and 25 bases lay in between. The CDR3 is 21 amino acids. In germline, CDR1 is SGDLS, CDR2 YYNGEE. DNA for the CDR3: TGTGCCAGCAGCGTAGGTGAGACATTCTCCGCCCGGGGGATCTCTGGAAACACCATATATTTT. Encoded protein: CASSVGETFSARGISGNTIYF.

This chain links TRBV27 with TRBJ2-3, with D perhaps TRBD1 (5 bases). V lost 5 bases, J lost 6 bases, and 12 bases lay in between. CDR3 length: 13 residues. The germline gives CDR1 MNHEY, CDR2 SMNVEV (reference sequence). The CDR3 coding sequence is TGTGCCAGCAGTGTTGGGGCAGGGGATACGCAGTATTTT. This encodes CASSVGAGDTQYF.

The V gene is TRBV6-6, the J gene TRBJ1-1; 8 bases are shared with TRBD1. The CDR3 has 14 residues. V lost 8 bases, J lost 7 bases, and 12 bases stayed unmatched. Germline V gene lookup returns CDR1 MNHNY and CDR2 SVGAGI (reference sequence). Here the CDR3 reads CASQPPTGAYEAFF. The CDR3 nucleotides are TGTGCCAGCCAACCCCCGACAGGGGCCTATGAAGCTTTCTTT.

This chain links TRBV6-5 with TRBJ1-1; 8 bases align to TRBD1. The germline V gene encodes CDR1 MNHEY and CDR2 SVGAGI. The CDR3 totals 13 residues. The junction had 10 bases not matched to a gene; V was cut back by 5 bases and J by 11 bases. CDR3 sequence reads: CASSPGTGGRAFF. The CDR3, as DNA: TGTGCCAGCAGTCCGGGGACAGGCGGCCGGGCTTTCTTT.

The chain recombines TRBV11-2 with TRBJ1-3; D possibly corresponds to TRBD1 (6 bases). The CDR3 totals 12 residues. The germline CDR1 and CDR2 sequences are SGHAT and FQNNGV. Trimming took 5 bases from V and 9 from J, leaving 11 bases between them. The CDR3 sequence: CASSRTGSTIYF. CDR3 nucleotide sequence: TGTGCCAGCAGCCGTACAGGGTCCACCATATATTTT.